This T cell receptor (beta chain) was retrieved from a study of metastatic and nonmetastatic thyroid tumors. For the study at large: Malignant and benign thyroid patients had repertoires compared in peripheral blood and tumor or nodule tissue. General study points: Malignant thyroid tumors reportedly had TCR beta diversity that was significantly higher than in benign nodules, in blood and tumor.

Under the authors' procedure: Differences in CDR3 between clinicopathological groups were drawn on to build a classifier intended to discriminate distant-metastatic papillary thyroid cancer patients. TCRdb re-analyzed the PCR reads through MiXCR. In this record, the V and J calls reflect TCRdb's handling and not the investigators' own analysis. The sample holds more than 10,000 clones, about 12% seen once. The CDR3 runs to 12 residues. Germline values: CDR1 SQVTM, CDR2 ANQGSEA. Every patient was untreated before thyroid surgery. This clone has just a few counts. Its target is unknown. With a much larger clone just one base away, this may be a read error.

The sequenced sample was blood. The receptor was derived from a female donor with papillary thyroid cancer or a benign thyroid nodule (not recorded which). Some clones in this sample may be carry-over from other donors' samples. The rearrangement joins TRBV29-1 to TRBJ1-1; D is unclear. The CDR3 reads CSVIREGTEALF. CDR3 DNA: TGCAGCGTGATAAGGGAGGGCACTGAAGCTCTCTTT.